This TCR beta chain was recovered during a study of CD8+ T cells in alopecia areata. This clone has only a few counts. Its antigen is unidentified. The germline V gene encodes CDR1 SGDLS and CDR2 YYNGEE. The trim removed 4 bases at V and 4 bases at J, leaving 5 bases unmatched. CDR3 length equals 14 residues. Findings and caveats of the study: Higher clonality was seen in lesional scalp than in normal scalp, especially in alopecia totalis/universalis. Alphabeta T cells residing in normal skin are also sequenced in scalp samples.

cDNA serving as the sequencing template came from extracted, reverse transcribed RNA. Clones were sequenced by immunoSEQ multiplex PCR, and TCRdb holds only the in-frame ones, with some missing. The sample carries over 150,000 clones, about 56% recorded once. The sequencing input was CD8+ T cells sorted from blood. The J gene is TRBJ1-2, the V gene TRBV9; 9 bases agree with TRBD1. The clonotype comes from a human donor in good health. CDR3 sequence reads: CASSIGQGSYGYTF. The CDR3 region has the DNA TGTGCCAGCAGCATCGGACAGGGGTCCTATGGCTACACCTTC.